The T cell receptor beta chain under discussion was sequenced for a study of neoadjuvant anti-PD-1 for oral cavity cancer. About the study: Non-progressing patients received a fourth nivolumab dose near day 43, then surgery on days 50-56.

Germline CDR1 SGHAT, CDR2 FQNNGV. Trimming stripped 6 bases from V and 1 base from J, with 12 bases between. The CDR3 runs 14 residues. Patients were newly diagnosed with stage II-IVA oral cavity squamous cell carcinoma without prior systemic or radiation treatment. In the case of this clone: Its antigen is not identified.

Whole-study results and caveats: Post-nivolumab, blood T cell clonality was significantly elevated in non-responders.

Measured with immunoSEQ multiplex PCR; TCRdb has only the in-frame clones, and not every one. The top ten hold around 3.2% of the sample, which has around 34,000 clones, 85% to 90% seen once. This chain joins TRBV11-2 and TRBJ1-1; maybe TRBD1 (6 bases). This sequence originates from a person between 40 and 85 years old with oral cavity squamous cell carcinoma. Specimen: PBMCs, collected before nivolumab (anti-PD-1) treatment. The CDR3 loop is CASSYGGRNTEAFF. DNA of the CDR3: TGTGCCAGCAGTTACGGGGGCAGGAACACTGAAGCTTTCTTT.